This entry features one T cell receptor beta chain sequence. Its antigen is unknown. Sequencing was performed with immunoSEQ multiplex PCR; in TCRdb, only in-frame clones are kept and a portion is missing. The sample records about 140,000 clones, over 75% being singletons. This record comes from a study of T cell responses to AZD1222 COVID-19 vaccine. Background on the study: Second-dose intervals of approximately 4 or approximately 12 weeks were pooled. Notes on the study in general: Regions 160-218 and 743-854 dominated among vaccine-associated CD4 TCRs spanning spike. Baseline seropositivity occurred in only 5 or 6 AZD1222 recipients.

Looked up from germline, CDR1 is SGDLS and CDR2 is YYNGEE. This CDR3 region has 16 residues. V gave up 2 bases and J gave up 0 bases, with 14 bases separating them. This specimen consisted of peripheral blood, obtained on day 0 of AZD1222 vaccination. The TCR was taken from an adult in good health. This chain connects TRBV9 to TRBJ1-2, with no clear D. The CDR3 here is CASSVGFSDANYGYTF. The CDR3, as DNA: TGTGCCAGCAGCGTCGGGTTTTCTGATGCTAACTATGGCTACACCTTC.